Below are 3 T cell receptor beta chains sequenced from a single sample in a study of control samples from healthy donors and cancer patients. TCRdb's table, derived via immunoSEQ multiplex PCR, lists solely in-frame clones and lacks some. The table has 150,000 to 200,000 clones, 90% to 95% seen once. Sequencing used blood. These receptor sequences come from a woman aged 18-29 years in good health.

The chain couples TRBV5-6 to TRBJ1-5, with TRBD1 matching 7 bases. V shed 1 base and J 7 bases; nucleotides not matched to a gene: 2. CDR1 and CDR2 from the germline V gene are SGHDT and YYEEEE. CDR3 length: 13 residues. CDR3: CASSLNRGQPQHF. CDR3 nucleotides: TGTGCCAGCAGCTTGAACAGGGGACAGCCCCAGCATTTT.

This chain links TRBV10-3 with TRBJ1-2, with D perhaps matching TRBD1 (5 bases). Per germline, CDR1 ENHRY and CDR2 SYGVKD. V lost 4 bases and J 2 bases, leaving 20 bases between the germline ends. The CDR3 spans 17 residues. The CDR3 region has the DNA TGTGCCATCAGTGGGGGCCCAGGGAGTGTTGGGAACTATGGCTACACCTTC. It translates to CAISGGPGSVGNYGYTF.

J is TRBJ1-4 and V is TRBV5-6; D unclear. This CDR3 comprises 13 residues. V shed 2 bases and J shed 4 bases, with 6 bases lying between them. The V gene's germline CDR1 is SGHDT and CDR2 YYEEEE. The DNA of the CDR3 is TGTGCCAGCAGCTTACATGGTAATGAAAAACTGTTTTTT. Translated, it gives CASSLHGNEKLFF. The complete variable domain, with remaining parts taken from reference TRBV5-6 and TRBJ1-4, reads DAGVTQSPTHLIKTRGQQVTLRCSPKSGHDTVSWYQQALGQGPQFIFQYYEEEERQRGNFPDRFSGHQFPNYSSELNVNALLLGDSALYLCASSLHGNEKLFFGSGTQLSVL.